This TCR beta chain is from a study of cytomegalovirus exposure and HLA in healthy donors. The CDR3 spans 15 residues. Germline loops: CDR1 LGHNA, CDR2 YNFKEQ. V was clipped by 2 bases and J by 6 bases, with 11 bases between them. Here immunoSEQ multiplex PCR was the method, and the copy in TCRdb shows in-frame clones only, minus some. The sample includes about 120,000 clones, 80% to 90% of them seen just once. The chain combines TRBV4-2 with TRBJ1-6; unclear D gene. The clonotype comes from a man younger than 35 in good health and CMV-seropositive. Input material: PBMCs. CDR3 sequence (DNA): TGTGCCAGCAGCCAAAGCACCCTCACTAATTCACCCCTCCACTTT. Translation: CASSQSTLTNSPLHF.